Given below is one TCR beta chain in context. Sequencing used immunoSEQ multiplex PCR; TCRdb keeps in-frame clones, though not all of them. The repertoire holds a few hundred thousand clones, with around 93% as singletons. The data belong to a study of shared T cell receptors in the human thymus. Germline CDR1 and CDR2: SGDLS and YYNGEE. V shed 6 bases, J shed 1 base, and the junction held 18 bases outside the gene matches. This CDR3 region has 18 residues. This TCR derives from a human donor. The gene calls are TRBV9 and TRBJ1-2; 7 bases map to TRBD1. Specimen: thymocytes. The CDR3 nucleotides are TGTGCCAGCAACGAAGGGGGCTCCGGGATCACGGATAACTATGGCTACACCTTC. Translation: CASNEGGSGITDNYGYTF.